These 11 T cell receptor beta chains came from one sample sequenced in a study of T cells in Graves' hyperthyroidism and ophthalmopathy. TCR beta CDR3 region amplification was performed from RNA transcripts. First-round RT-PCR with HTBI primers amplified the TCR CDR3 region. MiXCR, applied by TCRdb to the multiplex PCR reads, yields one record per CDR3 protein. The repertoire holds a few hundred thousand distinct CDR3 sequences, with approximately 44% as singletons. Source material: peripheral blood or thyroid tissue (not recorded which). The source is an adult woman with Graves' disease, either hyperthyroidism or ophthalmopathy (not recorded which).

Written as DNA, the CDR3 is TGTGCCAGCAGTGAACCGGCTAGCGGGAGGAACACCATATATTTT. Its translation: CASSEPASGRNTIYF. The chain links TRBV2 to TRBJ1-3; D gene uncertain. CDR1 is SNHLY, CDR2 FYNNEI, per germline. CDR3 length equals 15 residues. Trimming stripped 2 bases from V and 7 bases from J, with 15 bases between.

This clonotype was found many times. The chain combines TRBV2 with TRBJ1-2, with D unclear. Trimming removed 3 bases from V and 4 bases from J, with 9 bases in between. Germline assignment: CDR1 SNHLY and CDR2 FYNNEI. The CDR3 totals 13 residues. In DNA, the CDR3 is TGTGCCAGCAGTGACAGCGGGCTCTATGGCTACACCTTC. Its protein product is CASSDSGLYGYTF.

This clonotype has ten or more counts. The chain is built from TRBV11-1 and TRBJ2-7; 9 positions match TRBD1. V shed 4 bases and J 6 bases; nucleotides not matched to a gene: 4. Germline-derived CDR1 and CDR2 are SGHAT and FQDESV (reference sequence). The CDR3 is 13 residues long. The DNA for the CDR3 is TGTGCCAGCAGCTCGACAGGGGGAGTCGAGCAGTACTTC. This gives the protein CASSSTGGVEQYF. The variable domain in full, with the rest retrieved from reference TRBV11-1 and TRBJ2-7, is EAEVAQSPRYKITEKSQAVAFWCDPISGHATLYWYRQILGQGPELLVQFQDESVVDDSQLPKDRFSAERLKGVDSTLKIQPAELGDSAMYLCASSSTGGVEQYFGPGTRLTVT.

This clonotype was picked up a small number of times. The chain joins TRBV9 to TRBJ1-2; weak D call: TRBD1 (5 bases). The V end lost 4 bases, the J end lost 1 base, and 11 bases lay between the germline ends. The germline V gene has CDR1 SGDLS and CDR2 YYNGEE. CDR3 size: 14 residues. CDR3 protein: CASSLRQRNYGYTF. The CDR3 nucleotides are TGTGCCAGCAGCTTGCGACAGCGTAACTATGGCTACACCTTC.

This clonotype was detected only a few times. The rearrangement uses TRBV5-1 and TRBJ2-2, with D tentatively TRBD2 (5 bases). The CDR3 loop spans 15 amino acids. The germline V gene encodes CDR1 SGHRS and CDR2 YFSETQ. The V and J ends lost 5 bases and 4 bases respectively, with 15 bases between them. CDR3: CASSRRQISTGELFF. CDR3 nucleotides: TGCGCCAGCAGTAGGAGGCAGATTTCCACCGGGGAGCTGTTTTTT. The full variable domain, its missing parts supplied by reference TRBV5-1 and TRBJ2-2, is KAGVTQTPRYLIKTRGQQVTLSCSPISGHRSVSWYQQTPGQGLQFLFEYFSETQRNKGNFPGRFSGRQFSNSRSEMNVSTLELGDSALYLCASSRRQISTGELFFGEGSRLTVL.

This clonotype has a count of ten or more. The chain links TRBV3-1 to TRBJ1-1; D perhaps matches TRBD1 (5 bases). The germline gives CDR1 LGHDT, CDR2 YNNKEL (reference sequence). V was trimmed by 1 base and J by 5 bases, leaving 5 bases between them. This CDR3 spans 12 amino acids. CDR3: CASSQGQTEAFF. DNA for the CDR3: TGTGCCAGCAGCCAAGGACAGACTGAAGCTTTCTTT.

The V gene is TRBV19, the J gene TRBJ1-1; D may be TRBD1 (6 bases). CDR1 LNHDA and CDR2 SQIVND come from the germline V gene (reference sequence). The CDR3 runs to 10 residues. Trimming took off 5 bases at V and 11 bases at J, with 9 bases between the two ends. The CDR3 is CASSPQGAFF. As DNA, the CDR3 is TGTGCCAGTAGTCCGCAGGGGGCTTTCTTT. The full variable domain, completed using reference TRBV19 and TRBJ1-1, is DGGITQSPKYLFRKEGQNVTLSCEQNLNHDAMYWYRQDPGQGLRLIYYSQIVNDFQKGDIAEGYSVSREKKESFPLTVTSAQKNPTAFYLCASSPQGAFFGQGTRLTVV.

This rearrangement joins TRBV20-1 to TRBJ2-2, with TRBD2 matching over 14 bases. V shed 2 bases, J shed 6 bases, and the junction held 5 bases outside the gene matches. This CDR3 comprises 16 residues. The germline V gene has CDR1 DFQATT and CDR2 SNEGSKA (reference sequence). The CDR3 loop reads CSARSTSGRAAGELFF. CDR3 nucleotide sequence: TGCAGTGCTAGATCGACTAGCGGGAGGGCCGCCGGGGAGCTGTTTTTT.

This clonotype was observed at least ten times. This rearrangement joins TRBV28 to TRBJ1-5; D is unclear. This CDR3 has 14 residues. Germline assignment: CDR1 MDHEN and CDR2 SYDVKM. The germline V and J ends were trimmed by 4 bases and 5 bases, with 12 bases remaining between them. This CDR3 is CASSSALPYQPQHF. The CDR3 nucleotides read TGTGCCAGCAGTTCTGCTCTCCCCTATCAGCCCCAGCATTTT.

The chain has TRBV7-9 and TRBJ1-2; TRBD1 might be the D (5 bases). Germline lookup yields CDR1 SEHNR and CDR2 FQNEAQ (reference sequence). There are 13 residues in the CDR3. V lost 6 bases and J 6 bases, leaving 14 bases between the germline ends. The CDR3 here is CASSPDSLNGYTF. CDR3 nucleotide sequence: TGTGCCAGCAGTCCTGACAGTCTTAATGGCTACACCTTC. Full variable domain (outside the CDR3, taken from reference TRBV7-9 and TRBJ1-2): DTGVSQNPRHKITKRGQNVTFRCDPISEHNRLYWYRQTLGQGPEFLTYFQNEAQLEKSRLLSDRFSAERPKGSFSTLEIQRTEQGDSAMYLCASSPDSLNGYTFGSGTRLTVV.

A single count supports this clonotype. This may be a read error, as it is one base from a much larger clone. This chain connects TRBV27 to TRBJ1-5; D is perhaps TRBD1 (5 bases). Germline CDR1 reads MNHEY; CDR2 reads SMNVEV (reference sequence). V lost 2 bases to trimming and J lost 5 bases, with 16 bases between them. The CDR3 totals 16 residues. The DNA for the CDR3 is TGTGCCAGCAGTTTACTAGCATCGCAAGGGGATCAGCCCCAGCATTTT. Amino acids: CASSLLASQGDQPQHF.